The 15 T cell receptor beta chains reported below all come from one sample, sequenced in a study of cytomegalovirus exposure and HLA in healthy donors. With 60 Vbeta and 13 Jbeta primers, the PCR was carried out. Profiled with immunoSEQ multiplex PCR; TCRdb holds only in-frame clones, not every one. The table includes roughly 49,000 clones, roughly 76% detected once. The sequenced sample consisted of PBMCs. These receptors were obtained from a woman between 40 and 50 years old in good health and CMV-seropositive.

The rearrangement joins TRBV19 to TRBJ2-3, with 9 bases fitting TRBD2. Germline V gives CDR1 LNHDA, CDR2 SQIVND (reference sequence). The CDR3 has 14 amino acids. J gave up 5 bases and V 3 bases, and 3 bases lay outside the gene matches. The DNA of the CDR3 is TGTGCCAGTAGTATGGGACTAGCAAAAGATACGCAGTATTTT. Protein: CASSMGLAKDTQYF.

In DNA form, the CDR3 reads TGTGCCAGCTCACCCGATCCGCAGGGTTATCGAGCTTTCTTT. Amino acid sequence: CASSPDPQGYRAFF. The genes are TRBV18 and TRBJ1-1; D is possibly TRBD1 (5 bases). CDR3 length: 14 residues. Trimming removed 3 bases from V and 10 bases from J, with 18 bases in between. CDR1 and CDR2 from the germline V gene are KGHSH and LQKENI.

CDR3 DNA sequence: TGTGCCAGCAGTGCTTTGGACAGGGTGAAGAACATTCAGTACTTC. Residues: CASSALDRVKNIQYF. V usage is TRBV27 and J usage is TRBJ2-4, with TRBD1 identical over 8 bases. Germline V gene sequence: CDR1 MNHEY, CDR2 SMNVEV (reference sequence). The CDR3 consists of 15 residues. Trimming at V came to 5 bases and at J to 7 bases, leaving 10 bases not matched to a gene.

The chain combines TRBV4-1 with TRBJ1-2; the D gene is possibly TRBD1 (5 bases). Germline assignment: CDR1 MGHRA and CDR2 YSYEKL. The CDR3 consists of 13 residues. V lost 0 bases and J lost 7, with 9 bases in between. The CDR3 nucleotides are TGCGCCAGCAGCCAAGATGGAGGGACTGGCTACACCTTC. Translation gives CASSQDGGTGYTF.

This chain connects TRBV19 to TRBJ2-1; no firm D call. The length of the CDR3 is 15 residues. V lost 4 bases and J 0 bases, leaving 10 bases between the germline ends. Germline CDR1 LNHDA, CDR2 SQIVND (reference sequence). The CDR3 sequence is CASSRKSSSYNEQFF. Here the CDR3 DNA reads TGTGCCAGTAGTAGAAAGTCCAGCTCCTACAATGAGCAGTTCTTC.

The chain links TRBV21-1 to TRBJ2-1; TRBD1 is the table's D call, not checked against the DNA. TRBV21-1 counts as a pseudogene. This CDR3 is built from 13 residues. CDR3 nucleotide sequence: TGTGCCAGCAGCATTGACAGAAACAATGAGCAGTTCTTC. Its protein product is CASSIDRNNEQFF.

The chain employs TRBV7-2 and TRBJ1-5; no firm D call. V shed 2 bases and J shed 4 bases, with 9 bases lying between them. Germline V gives CDR1 SGHTA, CDR2 FQGNSA. The CDR3 extends over 14 amino acids. The CDR3 nucleotides are TGTGCCAGCAGCTTATCGGGGATTAATCAGCCCCAGCATTTT. It translates to CASSLSGINQPQHF.

This chain joins TRBV30 and TRBJ2-1; TRBD2 matches at 10 bases. Per the germline V gene, CDR1 is GTSNPN and CDR2 is SVGIG (reference sequence). Trimming cost V 2 bases and J 0 bases; bases outside gene matches: 16. The CDR3 extends over 20 amino acids. DNA of the CDR3: TGTGCCTGGAGTAGGCTGGCGGCTAGCGGGAGAAGGGGCTCCTACAATGAGCAGTTCTTC. This gives the protein CAWSRLAASGRRGSYNEQFF. The full variable domain, completed using reference TRBV30 and TRBJ2-1, is SQTIHQWPATLVQPVGSPLSLECTVEGTSNPNLYWYRQAAGRGLQLLFYSVGIGQISSEVPQNLSASRPQDRQFILSSKKLLLSDSGFYLCAWSRLAASGRRGSYNEQFFGPGTRLTVL.

This sequence joins TRBV5-1 and TRBJ1-4, with D possibly being TRBD1 (5 bases). Trimming left V 3 bases short and J 6 bases short, with 9 bases between. Germline V gene data show CDR1 as SGHRS and CDR2 as YFSETQ. This CDR3 has 13 amino acids. The DNA of the CDR3 is TGCGCCAGCAGCTCCGCGGGGGATGAAAAACTGTTTTTT. It is translated as CASSSAGDEKLFF.

The chain joins TRBV6-5 to TRBJ2-1; D might be TRBD1 (7 bases). Germline V gene data show CDR1 as MNHEY and CDR2 as SVGAGI. V was trimmed by 2 bases and J by 7 bases, leaving 12 bases between them. The CDR3 is made up of 14 amino acids. DNA of the CDR3: TGTGCCAGCAGTTACGGCGCAGGGGGGAATGAGCAGTTCTTC. This sequence encodes CASSYGAGGNEQFF.

The rearrangement links TRBV6-1 to TRBJ1-2; 7 bases map to TRBD1. The junction had 2 bases not matched to a gene; V was cut back by 4 bases and J by 3 bases. The germline V gene encodes CDR1 MNHNS and CDR2 SASEGT. CDR3 length: 13 amino acids. The CDR3 nucleotides are TGTGCCAGCAGTGGACAGGGTCACTATGGCTACACCTTC. As protein: CASSGQGHYGYTF.

The rearrangement links TRBV7-3 to TRBJ2-5; D remains unclear. V was pared by 5 bases and J by 5 bases, with 18 bases between. Germline V gene data show CDR1 as SGHTA and CDR2 as FQGTGA. This CDR3 is built from 15 residues. The CDR3 sequence is CASSLTGFSSETQYF. DNA of the CDR3: TGTGCCAGCAGCCTCACCGGGTTTAGTTCGGAGACCCAGTACTTC.

This chain links TRBV4-1 with TRBJ2-3; D is possibly TRBD2 (5 bases). V lost 4 bases and J lost 4, with 6 bases in between. The CDR3 runs to 12 residues. Germline CDR1 is MGHRA and CDR2 is YSYEKL. CDR3 sequence: CASSPGADTQYF. CDR3 bases: TGCGCCAGCAGCCCCGGGGCAGATACGCAGTATTTT.

The chain employs TRBV5-4 and TRBJ2-5, with no clear D. This CDR3 has 13 amino acids. Germline values: CDR1 SGHNT, CDR2 YYREEE (reference sequence). V was clipped by 0 bases and J by 5 bases, with 8 bases between them. In DNA, the CDR3 is TGTGCCAGCAGCTTGGCGGGTGGGGAGACCCAGTACTTC. Residues: CASSLAGGETQYF.

This rearrangement joins TRBV7-2 to TRBJ2-4, with 7 bases matching TRBD2. V lost 1 base and J lost 8; bases outside the gene matches: 5. Germline V gene data show CDR1 as SGHTA and CDR2 as FQGNSA. This CDR3 has 14 amino acids. CDR3 region: CASSLVSSGDIQYF. DNA of the CDR3: TGTGCCAGCAGCTTAGTATCCAGCGGGGACATTCAGTACTTC.